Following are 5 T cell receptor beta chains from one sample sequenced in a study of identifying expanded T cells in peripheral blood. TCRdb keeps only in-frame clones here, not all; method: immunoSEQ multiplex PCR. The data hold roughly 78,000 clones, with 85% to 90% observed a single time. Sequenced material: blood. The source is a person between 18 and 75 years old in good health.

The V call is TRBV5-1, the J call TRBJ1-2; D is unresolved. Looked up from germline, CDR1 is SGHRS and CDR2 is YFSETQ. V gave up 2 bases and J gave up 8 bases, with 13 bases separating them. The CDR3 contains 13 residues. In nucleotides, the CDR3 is TGCGCCAGCAGCTTAGGCGGCGCGGGGGGCTACACCTTC. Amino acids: CASSLGGAGGYTF.

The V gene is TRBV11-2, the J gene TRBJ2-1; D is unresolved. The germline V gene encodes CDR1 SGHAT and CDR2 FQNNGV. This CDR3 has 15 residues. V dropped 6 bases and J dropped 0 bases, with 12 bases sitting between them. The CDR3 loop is CASRLRYSSYNEQFF. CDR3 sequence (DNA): TGTGCCAGCAGGTTGCGGTATAGCTCCTACAATGAGCAGTTCTTC.

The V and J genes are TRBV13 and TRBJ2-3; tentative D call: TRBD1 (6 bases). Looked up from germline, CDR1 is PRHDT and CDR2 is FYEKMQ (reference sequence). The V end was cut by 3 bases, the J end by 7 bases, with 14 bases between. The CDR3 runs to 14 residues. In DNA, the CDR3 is TGTGCCAGCAGCTTTGGGGACACTACCTATACGCAGTATTTT. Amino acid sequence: CASSFGDTTYTQYF.

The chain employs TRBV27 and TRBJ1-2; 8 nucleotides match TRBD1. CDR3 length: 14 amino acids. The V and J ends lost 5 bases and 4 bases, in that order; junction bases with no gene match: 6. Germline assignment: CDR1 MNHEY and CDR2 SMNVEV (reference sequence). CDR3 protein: CASSPTGGSYGYTF. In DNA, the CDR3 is TGTGCCAGCAGTCCCACAGGGGGGAGCTATGGCTACACCTTC.

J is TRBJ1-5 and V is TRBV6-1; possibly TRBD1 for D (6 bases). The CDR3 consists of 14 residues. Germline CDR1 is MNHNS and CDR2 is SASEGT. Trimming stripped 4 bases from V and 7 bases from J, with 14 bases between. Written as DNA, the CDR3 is TGTGCCAGCAGTGCAGAAGACAGGCGGCAGCCCCAGCATTTT. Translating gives CASSAEDRRQPQHF.